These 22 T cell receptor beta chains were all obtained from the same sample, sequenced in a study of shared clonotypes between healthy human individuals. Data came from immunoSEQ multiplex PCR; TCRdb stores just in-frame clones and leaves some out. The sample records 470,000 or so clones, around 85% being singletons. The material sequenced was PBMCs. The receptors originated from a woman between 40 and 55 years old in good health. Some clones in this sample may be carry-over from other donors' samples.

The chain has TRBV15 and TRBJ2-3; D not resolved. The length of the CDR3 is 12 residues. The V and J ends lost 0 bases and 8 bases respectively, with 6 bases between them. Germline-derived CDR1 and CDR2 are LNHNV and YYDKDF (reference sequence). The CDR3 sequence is CATSRDMGTQYF. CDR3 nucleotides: TGTGCCACCAGCAGAGATATGGGTACGCAGTATTTT.

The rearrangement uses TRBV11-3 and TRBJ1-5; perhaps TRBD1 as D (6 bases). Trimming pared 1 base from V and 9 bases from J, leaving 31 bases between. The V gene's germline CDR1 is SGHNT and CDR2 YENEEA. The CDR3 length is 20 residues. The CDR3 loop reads CASSLGDPRDLWTAARPQHF. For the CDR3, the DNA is TGTGCCAGCAGCTTAGGGGATCCCCGGGACTTGTGGACAGCAGCTCGGCCCCAGCATTTT.

The CDR3 loop is CASSLGGGGTSNNEQFF. In nucleotides, the CDR3 is TGTGCCAGCAGCTTAGGGGGCGGTGGGACTAGCAACAATGAGCAGTTCTTC. The V and J genes are TRBV11-2 and TRBJ2-1; 9 bases agree with TRBD2. The CDR3 covers 17 residues. Germline V lookup: CDR1 SGHAT, CDR2 FQNNGV. J was trimmed by 5 bases and V by 1 base; bases with no gene match: 9. Full variable domain (remainder filled in from reference TRBV11-2 and TRBJ2-1): EAGVAQSPRYKIIEKRQSVAFWCNPISGHATLYWYQQILGQGPKLLIQFQNNGVVDDSQLPKDRFSAERLKGVDSTLKIQPAKLEDSAVYLCASSLGGGGTSNNEQFFGPGTRLTVL.

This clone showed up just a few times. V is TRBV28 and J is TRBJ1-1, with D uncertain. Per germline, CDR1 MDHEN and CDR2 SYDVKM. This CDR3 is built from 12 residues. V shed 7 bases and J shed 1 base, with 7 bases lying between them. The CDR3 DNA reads TGTGCCAGCATCGTGGGGAACACTGAAGCTTTCTTT. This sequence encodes CASIVGNTEAFF.

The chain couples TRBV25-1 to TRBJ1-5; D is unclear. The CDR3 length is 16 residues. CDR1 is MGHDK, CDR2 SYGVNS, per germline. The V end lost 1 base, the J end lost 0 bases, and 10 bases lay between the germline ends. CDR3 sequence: CASSESGVDSNQPQHF. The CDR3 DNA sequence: TGTGCCAGCAGTGAATCCGGGGTCGATAGCAATCAGCCCCAGCATTTT.

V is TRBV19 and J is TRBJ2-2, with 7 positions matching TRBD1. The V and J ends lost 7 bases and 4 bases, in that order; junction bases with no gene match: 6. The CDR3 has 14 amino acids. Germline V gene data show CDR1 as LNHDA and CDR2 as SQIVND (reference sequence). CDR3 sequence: CASTPDRITGELFF. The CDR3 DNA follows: TGTGCCAGTACCCCGGACAGGATCACCGGGGAGCTGTTTTTT.

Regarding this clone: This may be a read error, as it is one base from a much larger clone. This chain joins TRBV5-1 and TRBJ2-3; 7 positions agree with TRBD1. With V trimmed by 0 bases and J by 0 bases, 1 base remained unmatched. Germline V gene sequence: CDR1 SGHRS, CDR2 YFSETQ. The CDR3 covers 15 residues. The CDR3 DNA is TGCGCCAGCAGCTTGGAGGGACAGAGCACAGATACGCAGTATTTT. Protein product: CASSLEGQSTDTQYF.

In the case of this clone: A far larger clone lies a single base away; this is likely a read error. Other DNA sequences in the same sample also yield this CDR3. The CDR3 protein is CASSDRSLNTEAFF. The CDR3 DNA reads TGCGCCAGCAGTGACCGCAGCCTGAACACTGAAGCTTTCTTT. V usage is TRBV25-1 and J usage is TRBJ1-1; no clear D. The CDR3 length is 14 residues. CDR1 MGHDK and CDR2 SYGVNS come from the germline V gene.

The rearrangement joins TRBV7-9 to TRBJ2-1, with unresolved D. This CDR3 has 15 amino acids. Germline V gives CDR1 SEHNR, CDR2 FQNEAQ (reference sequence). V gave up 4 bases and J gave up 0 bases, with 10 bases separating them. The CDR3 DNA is TGTGCCAGCAGCTCCGCTTGGGGCTCCTACAATGAGCAGTTCTTC. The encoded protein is CASSSAWGSYNEQFF.

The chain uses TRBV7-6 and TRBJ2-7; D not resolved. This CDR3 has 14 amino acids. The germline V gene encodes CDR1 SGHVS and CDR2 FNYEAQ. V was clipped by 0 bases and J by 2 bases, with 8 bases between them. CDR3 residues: CASSLASGTYEQYF. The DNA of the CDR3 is TGTGCCAGCAGCTTAGCGAGTGGTACCTACGAGCAGTACTTC.

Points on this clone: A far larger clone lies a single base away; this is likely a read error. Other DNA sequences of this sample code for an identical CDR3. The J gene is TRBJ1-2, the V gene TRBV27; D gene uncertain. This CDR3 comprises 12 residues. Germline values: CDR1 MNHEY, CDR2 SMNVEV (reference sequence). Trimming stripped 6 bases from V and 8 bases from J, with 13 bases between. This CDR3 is CASRFGSGGYTF. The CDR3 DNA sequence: TGTGCCAGCAGGTTCGGATCGGGCGGCTACACCTTC.

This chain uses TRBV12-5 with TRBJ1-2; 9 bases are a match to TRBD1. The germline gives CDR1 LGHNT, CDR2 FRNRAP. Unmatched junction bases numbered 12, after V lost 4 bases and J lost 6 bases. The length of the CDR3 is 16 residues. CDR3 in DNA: TGTGCTAGTGGTTCATCTCCGGGACAGGGTCGTCATGGCTACACCTTC. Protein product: CASGSSPGQGRHGYTF.

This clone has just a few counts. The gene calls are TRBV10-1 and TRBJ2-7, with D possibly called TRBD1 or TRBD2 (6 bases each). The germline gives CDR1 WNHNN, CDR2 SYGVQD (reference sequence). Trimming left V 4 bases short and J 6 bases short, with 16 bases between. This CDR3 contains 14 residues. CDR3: CASSGGTRGAEQYF. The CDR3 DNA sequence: TGCGCCAGCAGTGGCGGGACCAGGGGCGCCGAGCAGTACTTC.

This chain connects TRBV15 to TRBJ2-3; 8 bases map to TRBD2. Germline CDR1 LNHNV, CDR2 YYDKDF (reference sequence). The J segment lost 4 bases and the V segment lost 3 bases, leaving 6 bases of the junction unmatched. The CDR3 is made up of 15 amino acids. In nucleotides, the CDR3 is TGTGCCACCAGCAGGCCTTCGGGGGGGGCAGATACGCAGTATTTT. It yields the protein CATSRPSGGADTQYF.

The CDR3 is CASRRGLEQPQHF. For the CDR3, the DNA is TGTGCCAGCAGGCGTGGGCTTGAGCAGCCCCAGCATTTT. The chain is built from TRBV6-5 and TRBJ1-5; the D is unclear. The CDR3 length is 13 residues. V gave up 6 bases and J gave up 7 bases, with 13 bases separating them. The germline V gene encodes CDR1 MNHEY and CDR2 SVGAGI.

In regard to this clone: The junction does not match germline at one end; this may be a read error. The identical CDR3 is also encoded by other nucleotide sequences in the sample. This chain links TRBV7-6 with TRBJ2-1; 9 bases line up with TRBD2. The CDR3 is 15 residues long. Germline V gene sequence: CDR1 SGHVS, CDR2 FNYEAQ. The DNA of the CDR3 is TGTGCCAGCAGCCTAGCGGGGTCCTCTTACAATGAGCAGTTCTTC. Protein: CASSLAGSSYNEQFF. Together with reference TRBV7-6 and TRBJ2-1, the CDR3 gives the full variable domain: GAGVSQSPRYKVTKRGQDVALRCDPISGHVSLYWYRQALGQGPEFLTYFNYEAQQDKSGLPNDRFSAERPEGSISTLTIQRTEQRDSAMYRCASSLAGSSYNEQFFGPGTRLTVL.

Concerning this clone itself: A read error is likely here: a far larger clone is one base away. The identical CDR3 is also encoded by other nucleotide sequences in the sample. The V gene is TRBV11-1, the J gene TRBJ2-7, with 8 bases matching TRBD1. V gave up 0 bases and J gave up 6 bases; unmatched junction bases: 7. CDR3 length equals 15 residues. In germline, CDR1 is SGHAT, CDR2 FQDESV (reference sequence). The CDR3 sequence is CASSLAAGGQGEQYF. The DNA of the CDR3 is TGTGCCAGCAGCTTAGCTGCAGGGGGCCAAGGCGAGCAGTACTTC.

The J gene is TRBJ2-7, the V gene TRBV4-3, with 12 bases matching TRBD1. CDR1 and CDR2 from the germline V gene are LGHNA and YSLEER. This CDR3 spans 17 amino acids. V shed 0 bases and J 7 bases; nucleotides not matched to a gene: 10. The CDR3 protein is CASSQDGGQGASREQYF. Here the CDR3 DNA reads TGCGCCAGCAGCCAAGATGGGGGACAGGGGGCTTCGCGAGAGCAGTACTTC.

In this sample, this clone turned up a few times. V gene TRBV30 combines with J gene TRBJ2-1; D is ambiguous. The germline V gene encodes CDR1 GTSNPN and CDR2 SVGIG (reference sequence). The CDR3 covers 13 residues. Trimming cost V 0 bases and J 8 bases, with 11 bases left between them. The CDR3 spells CAWSVRLKHEQFF. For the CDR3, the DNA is TGTGCCTGGAGTGTACGTCTCAAACATGAGCAGTTCTTC.

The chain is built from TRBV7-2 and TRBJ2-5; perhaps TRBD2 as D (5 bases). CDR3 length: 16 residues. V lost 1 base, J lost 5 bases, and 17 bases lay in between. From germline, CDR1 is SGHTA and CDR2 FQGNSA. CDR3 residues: CASSLEARGSWETQYF. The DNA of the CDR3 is TGTGCCAGCAGCTTAGAGGCACGCGGGTCTTGGGAGACCCAGTACTTC.

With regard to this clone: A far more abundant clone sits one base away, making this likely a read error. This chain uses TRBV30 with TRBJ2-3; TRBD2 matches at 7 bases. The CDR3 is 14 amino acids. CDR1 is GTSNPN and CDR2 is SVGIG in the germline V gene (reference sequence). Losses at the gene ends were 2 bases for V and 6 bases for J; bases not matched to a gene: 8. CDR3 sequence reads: CAWSSGTVSDTQYF. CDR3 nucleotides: TGTGCCTGGAGTAGCGGGACCGTTTCCGATACGCAGTATTTT. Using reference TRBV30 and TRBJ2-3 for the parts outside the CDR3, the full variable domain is SQTIHQWPATLVQPVGSPLSLECTVEGTSNPNLYWYRQAAGRGLQLLFYSVGIGQISSEVPQNLSASRPQDRQFILSSKKLLLSDSGFYLCAWSSGTVSDTQYFGPGTRLTVL.

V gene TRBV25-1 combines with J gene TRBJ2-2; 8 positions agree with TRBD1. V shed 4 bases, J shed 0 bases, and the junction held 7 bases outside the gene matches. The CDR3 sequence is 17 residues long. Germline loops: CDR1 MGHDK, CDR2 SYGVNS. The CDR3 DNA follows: TGTGCCAGCAGTGTACACAGGGGGTCATCGAACACCGGGGAGCTGTTTTTT. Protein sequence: CASSVHRGSSNTGELFF.